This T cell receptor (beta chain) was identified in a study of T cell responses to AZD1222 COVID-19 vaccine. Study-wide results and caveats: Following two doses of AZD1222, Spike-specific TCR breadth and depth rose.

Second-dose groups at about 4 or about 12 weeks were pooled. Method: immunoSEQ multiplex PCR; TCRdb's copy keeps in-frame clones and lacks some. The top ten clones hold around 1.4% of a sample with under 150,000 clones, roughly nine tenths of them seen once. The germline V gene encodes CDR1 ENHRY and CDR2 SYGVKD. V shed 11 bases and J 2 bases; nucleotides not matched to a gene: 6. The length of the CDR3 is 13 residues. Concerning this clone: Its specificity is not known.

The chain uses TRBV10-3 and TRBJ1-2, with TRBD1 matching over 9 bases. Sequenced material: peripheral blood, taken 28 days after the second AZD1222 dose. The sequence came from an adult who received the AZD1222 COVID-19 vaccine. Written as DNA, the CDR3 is TGTGCCTCCGGGACAGGGAGGAACTATGGCTACACCTTC. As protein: CASGTGRNYGYTF.